This T cell receptor beta chain comes out of a study of CD8+ T cells in alopecia areata. Indicated treatment: oral pan-JAK inhibitor, 5-10 mg twice daily. Germline CDR1 reads SGHNT; CDR2 reads YYREEE (reference sequence). There are 13 residues in the CDR3. The V end lost 3 bases, the J end lost 1 base, and 7 bases lay between the germline ends. cDNA prepared by RNA extraction and subsequent reverse transcription served as the template for sequencing. Sequencing was performed with immunoSEQ multiplex PCR; in TCRdb, only in-frame clones are kept and a portion is missing. The profile shows about 120,000 clones, about 50% of them singletons.

This receptor was identified in a human donor with alopecia areata. This material consisted of CD4+ T cells sorted from blood, taken at week 4, from a patient treated with tofacitinib. The chain has TRBV5-4 and TRBJ1-1; the D gene is possibly TRBD1 (6 bases). CDR3 in DNA: TGTGCCAGCAGCTCGACAGGGAACACTGAAGCTTTCTTT. The encoded protein is CASSSTGNTEAFF.